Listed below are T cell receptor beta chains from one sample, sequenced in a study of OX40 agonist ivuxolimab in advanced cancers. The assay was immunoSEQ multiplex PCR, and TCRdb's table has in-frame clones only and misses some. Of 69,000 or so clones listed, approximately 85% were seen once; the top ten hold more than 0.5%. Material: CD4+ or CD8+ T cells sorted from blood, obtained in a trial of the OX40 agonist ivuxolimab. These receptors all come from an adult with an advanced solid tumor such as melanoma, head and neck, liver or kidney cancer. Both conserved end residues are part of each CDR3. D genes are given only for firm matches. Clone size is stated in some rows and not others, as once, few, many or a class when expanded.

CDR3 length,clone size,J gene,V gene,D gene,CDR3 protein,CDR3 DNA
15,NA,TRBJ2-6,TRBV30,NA,CAWSVRGQGANVLTF,TGTGCCTGGAGTGTACGGGGACAAGGGGCCAACGTCCTGACTTTC
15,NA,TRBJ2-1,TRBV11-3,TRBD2,CASSLVAGGTMEQFF,TGTGCCAGCAGCTTAGTAGCGGGAGGGACAATGGAGCAGTTCTTC
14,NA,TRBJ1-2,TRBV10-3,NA,CASLTGGLSYGYTF,TGTGCCTCCCTAACCGGGGGCCTCAGCTATGGCTACACCTTC
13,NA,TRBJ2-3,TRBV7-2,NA,CASRVGLADTQYF,TGTGCCAGCAGGGTCGGCCTTGCGGATACGCAGTATTTT
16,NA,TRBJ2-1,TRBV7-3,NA,CASSFFVGHRYNEQFF,TGTGCCAGCAGCTTCTTCGTTGGACACCGGTACAATGAGCAGTTCTTC
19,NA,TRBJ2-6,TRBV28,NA,CASSLLLRGQISGANVLTF,TGTGCCAGCAGTTTATTACTGCGGGGACAGATCTCTGGGGCCAACGTCCTGACTTTC
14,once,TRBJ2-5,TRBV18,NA,CASSPYKGQETQYF,TGTGCCAGCTCACCTTATAAGGGCCAAGAGACCCAGTACTTC
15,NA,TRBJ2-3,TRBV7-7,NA,CASSLGAGFTDTQYF,TGTGCTAGCAGCTTAGGAGCTGGGTTCACAGATACGCAGTATTTT
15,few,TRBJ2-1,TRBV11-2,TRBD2,CASSLGLAGTSEQFF,TGTGCCAGCAGCCTCGGACTAGCGGGGACCAGTGAGCAGTTCTTC
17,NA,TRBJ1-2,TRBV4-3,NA,CASSQDRARQPIGGYTF,TGCGCCAGCAGCCAAGATCGAGCACGGCAGCCGATAGGTGGCTACACCTTC
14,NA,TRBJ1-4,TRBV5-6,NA,CASNKRGRKGAVFF,TGTGCCAGTAATAAACGGGGTAGGAAGGGTGCGGTGTTTTTT
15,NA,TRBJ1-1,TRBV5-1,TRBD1,CASSLGQATGSEAFF,TGCGCCAGCAGCTTAGGACAGGCCACGGGTAGTGAAGCTTTCTTT
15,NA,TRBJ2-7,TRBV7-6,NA,CASSLVPVFSYEQYF,TGTGCCAGCAGCTTAGTACCGGTTTTCTCCTACGAGCAGTACTTC
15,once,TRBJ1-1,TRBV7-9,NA,CASSLDFQGPTEAFF,TGTGCCAGCAGCTTAGATTTTCAGGGTCCCACTGAAGCTTTCTTT
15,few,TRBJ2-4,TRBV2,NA,CASSESVLAKNIQYF,TGTGCCAGCAGTGAATCCGTCCTAGCCAAAAACATTCAGTACTTC
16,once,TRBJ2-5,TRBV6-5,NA,CASSYSPSLNGETQYF,TGTGCCAGCAGTTACTCCCCCTCACTCAACGGGGAGACCCAGTACTTC
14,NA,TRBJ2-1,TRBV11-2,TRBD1,CASSTGAGYNEQFF,TGTGCCAGCAGTACAGGGGCGGGTTACAATGAGCAGTTCTTC
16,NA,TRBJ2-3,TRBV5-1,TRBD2,CASSPGTSGGTDTQYF,TGCGCCAGCAGCCCAGGGACTAGCGGTGGCACAGATACGCAGTATTTT
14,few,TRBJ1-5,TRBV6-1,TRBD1,CASSGQGGPQPQHF,TGTGCCAGCAGTGGACAGGGGGGACCTCAGCCCCAGCATTTT